The TCR beta chain under discussion was sequenced for a study of PD-1 blockade in classical Hodgkin lymphoma. Whole-study findings and limits: TCR diversity at baseline was reported to be reduced in newly diagnosed patients relative to healthy donors.

Germline V CDR1 and CDR2: SNHLY, FYNNEI. Trimming shortened V by 3 bases and J by 2 bases, and 11 bases separated the two germline ends. The CDR3 totals 14 residues. Comment on this clone: As yet, its antigen is unknown.

This table comes from immunoSEQ multiplex PCR, and its TCRdb copy is limited to in-frame clones, with some not included. The repertoire holds 90,000 to 100,000 clones, with approximately 80% as singletons. All patients experienced relapse after autologous stem cell transplantation, and brentuximab vedotin exposure was variable. This TCR came from a human donor with classical Hodgkin lymphoma. This specimen consisted of peripheral blood mononuclear cells (PBMCs), obtained before the second cycle of nivolumab. The gene calls are TRBV2 and TRBJ2-7; D is undetermined. CDR3 coding DNA: TGTGCCAGCAGTGACCGTACCGTAGCCTACGAGCAGTACTTC. Its translation is CASSDRTVAYEQYF.